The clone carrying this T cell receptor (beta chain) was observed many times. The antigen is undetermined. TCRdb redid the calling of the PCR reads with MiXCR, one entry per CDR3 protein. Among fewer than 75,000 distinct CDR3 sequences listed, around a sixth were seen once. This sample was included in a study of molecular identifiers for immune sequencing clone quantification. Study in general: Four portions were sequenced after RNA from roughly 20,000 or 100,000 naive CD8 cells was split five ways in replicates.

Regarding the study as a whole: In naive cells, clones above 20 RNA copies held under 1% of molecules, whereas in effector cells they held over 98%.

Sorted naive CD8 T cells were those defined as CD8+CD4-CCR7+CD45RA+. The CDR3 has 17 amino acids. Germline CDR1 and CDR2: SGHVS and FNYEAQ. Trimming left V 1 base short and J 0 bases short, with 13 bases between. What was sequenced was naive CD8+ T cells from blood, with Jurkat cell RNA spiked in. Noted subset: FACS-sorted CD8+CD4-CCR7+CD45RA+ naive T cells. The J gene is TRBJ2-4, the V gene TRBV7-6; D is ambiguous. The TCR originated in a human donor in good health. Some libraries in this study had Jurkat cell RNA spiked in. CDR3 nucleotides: TGTGCCAGCAGCTTAGAGGTTGGCAGTCTAGCCAAAAACATTCAGTACTTC. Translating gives CASSLEVGSLAKNIQYF.